This is a list of T cell receptor beta chains from one sample in a study of T cell responses to AZD1222 COVID-19 vaccine. Assay: immunoSEQ multiplex PCR; the TCRdb copy retains only in-frame clones and omits some. The sample lists 160,000 or so clones, 85% to 90% occurring once. Sequenced here: peripheral blood, sampled on day 0 of AZD1222 vaccination. Receptors originate from an adult in good health. Both conserved end residues are part of each CDR3. Not all rows give a size; the values are once, few, many and, for expanded clones, a class.

size,V,CDR3
NA,TRBV28,CASSPLLAEQFF
NA,TRBV28,CASSSGTGELFF
few,TRBV5-4,CASSLGGGYNSPLHF
NA,TRBV7-9,CASSFPRGQGGTEAFF
NA,TRBV18,CASSPTDGGRNEQFF
NA,TRBV7-9,CASSPAGGGSRYNEQFF
NA,TRBV19,CASSITARGSHQPQHF
NA,TRBV29-1,CSVAGQENTEAFF
NA,TRBV18,CASSPPRGAVQPQHF
NA,TRBV19,CASSISAAPTWNTEAFF
NA,TRBV7-9,CASRPSTGTGEEKLFF
NA,TRBV7-2,CASSPGLAQETQYF
NA,TRBV24-1,CATSDNRLSGNTIYF
NA,TRBV7-2,CASSLGGIGYGYTF
NA,TRBV7-9,CASSPWGGTNEKLFF